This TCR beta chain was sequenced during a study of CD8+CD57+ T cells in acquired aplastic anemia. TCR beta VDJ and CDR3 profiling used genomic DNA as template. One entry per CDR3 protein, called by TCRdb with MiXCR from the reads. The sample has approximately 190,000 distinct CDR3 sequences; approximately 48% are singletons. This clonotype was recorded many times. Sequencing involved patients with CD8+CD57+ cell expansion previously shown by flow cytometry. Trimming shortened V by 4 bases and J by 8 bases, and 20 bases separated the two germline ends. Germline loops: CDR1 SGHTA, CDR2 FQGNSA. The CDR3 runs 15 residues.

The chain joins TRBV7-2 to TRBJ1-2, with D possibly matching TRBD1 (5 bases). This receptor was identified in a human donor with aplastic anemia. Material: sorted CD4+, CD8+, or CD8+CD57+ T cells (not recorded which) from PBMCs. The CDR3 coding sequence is TGTGCCAGCAGCTCCCCGTTGGTTGGGTGGGGGGGCTACACCTTC. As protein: CASSSPLVGWGGYTF.